This passage covers 10 T cell receptor beta chains from one sample sequenced in a study of blood T cell repertoires in COVID-19. Data came from immunoSEQ multiplex PCR; TCRdb stores just in-frame clones and leaves some out. The repertoire holds about 240,000 clones, with 83% as singletons. The sample consisted of PBMCs or T cells enriched from blood (not recorded which). The receptors here all came from a woman aged 40 to 50 who had been exposed to COVID-19.

CDR3: CATSRVGRGIDYGYTF. For the CDR3, the DNA is TGTGCCACCAGCAGAGTGGGACGGGGGATCGACTATGGCTACACCTTC. The gene calls are TRBV15 and TRBJ1-2; D is perhaps TRBD1 (5 bases). With 1 base removed from V and 3 bases from J, the gap between germline ends came to 15 bases. This CDR3 contains 16 residues. In germline, CDR1 is LNHNV, CDR2 YYDKDF (reference sequence).

The V and J genes are TRBV14 and TRBJ2-3; the D gene is possibly TRBD1 (5 bases). The V end was cut by 3 bases, the J end by 2 bases, with 9 bases between. The CDR3 extends over 14 amino acids. CDR1 and CDR2 (germline): SGHDN, FVKESK. CDR3 bases: TGTGCCAGCAGCCACAGGGTTCACACAGATACGCAGTATTTT. It is translated as CASSHRVHTDTQYF.

The chain couples TRBV2 to TRBJ1-2, with D tentatively TRBD1 (6 bases). With 8 bases removed from V and 0 bases from J, the gap between germline ends came to 13 bases. Per germline, CDR1 SNHLY and CDR2 FYNNEI. CDR3 length: 14 residues. The CDR3 reads CASLPGASNYGYTF. In nucleotides, the CDR3 is TGTGCCAGCCTGCCAGGGGCTTCTAACTATGGCTACACCTTC.

The rearrangement joins TRBV19 to TRBJ1-6; 7 bases are a match to TRBD1. Germline V gives CDR1 LNHDA, CDR2 SQIVND (reference sequence). The CDR3 consists of 18 residues. V lost 0 bases, J lost 7 bases, and 12 bases stayed unmatched. CDR3 in DNA: TGTGCCAGTAGTATAGATGGGGGCGGACAGGACCGAAATTCACCCCTCCACTTT. It encodes CASSIDGGGQDRNSPLHF. Full variable domain (remainder filled in from reference TRBV19 and TRBJ1-6): DGGITQSPKYLFRKEGQNVTLSCEQNLNHDAMYWYRQDPGQGLRLIYYSQIVNDFQKGDIAEGYSVSREKKESFPLTVTSAQKNPTAFYLCASSIDGGGQDRNSPLHFGNGTRLTVT.

The chain recombines TRBV28 with TRBJ1-2; possibly TRBD1 for D (6 bases). CDR1 is MDHEN, CDR2 SYDVKM, per germline. The CDR3 contains 17 residues. V lost 4 bases to trimming and J lost 7 bases, with 25 bases between them. The CDR3 region is CASSSSTISGVSGGYTF. CDR3 DNA sequence: TGTGCCAGCAGTTCATCGACCATTTCAGGGGTTTCTGGTGGCTACACCTTC.

This chain links TRBV3-1 (or the pseudogene TRBV3-2) with TRBJ2-7, with a possible D match to TRBD2 (5 bases). CDR1 and CDR2 from the germline V gene are LGHDT and YNNKEL (reference sequence). This CDR3 has 13 amino acids. The V end was cut by 5 bases, the J end by 2 bases, with 10 bases between. This chain's CDR3 is CASSARGTYEQYF. The CDR3 bases are TGTGCCAGCAGCGCCCGAGGGACCTACGAGCAGTACTTC.

The chain carries TRBV4-1 and TRBJ1-1; D uncertain. The germline V and J ends were trimmed by 3 bases and 1 base, with 12 bases remaining between them. The CDR3 has 15 amino acids. The germline gives CDR1 MGHRA, CDR2 YSYEKL. The CDR3 DNA follows: TGCGCCAGCAGCCAGGCTCCGACACGGAACACTGAAGCTTTCTTT. It encodes CASSQAPTRNTEAFF.

The chain combines TRBV6-6 with TRBJ2-6, with 8 bases identical to TRBD1. With V trimmed by 5 bases and J by 3 bases, 9 bases remained unmatched. Germline values: CDR1 MNHNY, CDR2 SVGAGI (reference sequence). This CDR3 region has 17 residues. The CDR3 is CASSPWDRSLGANVLTF. The CDR3 coding sequence is TGTGCCAGCAGTCCTTGGGACAGGTCCCTTGGGGCCAACGTCCTGACTTTC.

The chain uses TRBV6-5 and TRBJ1-1; perhaps TRBD1 as D (5 bases). V was shortened by 2 bases and J by 8 bases, with 12 bases between the two germline ends. The CDR3 length is 13 residues. In germline, CDR1 is MNHEY, CDR2 SVGAGI. The CDR3 protein is CASSYARGTEAFF. DNA of the CDR3: TGTGCCAGCAGTTACGCAAGGGGTACCGAAGCTTTCTTT.

This clone was detected once. The J gene is TRBJ1-2, the V gene TRBV28; weak D call: TRBD1 (6 bases). Germline CDR1 MDHEN, CDR2 SYDVKM. The CDR3 runs to 16 residues. The V and J ends lost 6 bases and 2 bases respectively, with 19 bases between them. The CDR3 sequence is CASRELGGRQNYGYTF. CDR3 DNA: TGTGCCAGCAGGGAATTGGGGGGGCGCCAGAACTATGGCTACACCTTC.